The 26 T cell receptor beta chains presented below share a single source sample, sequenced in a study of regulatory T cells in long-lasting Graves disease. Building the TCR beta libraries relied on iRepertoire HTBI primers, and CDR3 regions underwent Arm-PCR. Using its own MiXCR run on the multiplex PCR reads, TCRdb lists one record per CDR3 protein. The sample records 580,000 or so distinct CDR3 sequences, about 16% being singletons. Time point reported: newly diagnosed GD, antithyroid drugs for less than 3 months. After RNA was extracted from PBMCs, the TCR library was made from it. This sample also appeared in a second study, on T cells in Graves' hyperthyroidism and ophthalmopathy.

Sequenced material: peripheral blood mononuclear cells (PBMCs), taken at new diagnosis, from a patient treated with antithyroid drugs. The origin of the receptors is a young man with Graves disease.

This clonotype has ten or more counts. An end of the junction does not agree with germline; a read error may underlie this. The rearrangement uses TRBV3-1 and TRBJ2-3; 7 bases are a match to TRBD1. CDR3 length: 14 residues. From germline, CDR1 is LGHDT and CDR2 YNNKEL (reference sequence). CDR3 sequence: CASSQGQGTDTQYF. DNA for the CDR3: TGCGCCAGCAGCCAAGGACAGGGCACAGATACGCAGTATTTT.

The CDR3 region has the DNA TGCAGCGTTGCTGCCGGGACAGGGGGGGAGACCCAGTACTTC. It encodes CSVAAGTGGETQYF. The chain combines TRBV29-1 with TRBJ2-5; TRBD1 aligns across 11 bases. Unmatched junction bases numbered 6, after V lost 4 bases and J lost 5 bases. CDR1 SQVTM and CDR2 ANQGSEA come from the germline V gene. The length of the CDR3 is 14 residues.

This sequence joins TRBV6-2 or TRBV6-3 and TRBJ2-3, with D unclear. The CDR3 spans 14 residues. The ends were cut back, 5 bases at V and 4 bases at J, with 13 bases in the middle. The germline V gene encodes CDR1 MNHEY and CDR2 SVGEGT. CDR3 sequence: CASSEARAPDTQYF. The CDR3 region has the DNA TGTGCCAGCAGTGAAGCAAGAGCTCCAGATACGCAGTATTTT.

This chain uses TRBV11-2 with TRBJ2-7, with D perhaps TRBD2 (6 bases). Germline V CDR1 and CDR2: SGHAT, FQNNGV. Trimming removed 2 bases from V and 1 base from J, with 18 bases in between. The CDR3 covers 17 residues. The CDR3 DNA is TGTGCCAGCAGCTTACAGGCCTCAGGGACTTTATCCTACGAGCAGTACTTC. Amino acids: CASSLQASGTLSYEQYF.

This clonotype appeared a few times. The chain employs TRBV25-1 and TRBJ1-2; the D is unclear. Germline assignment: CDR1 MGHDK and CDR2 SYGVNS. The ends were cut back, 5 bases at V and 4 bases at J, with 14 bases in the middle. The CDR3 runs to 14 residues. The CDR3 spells CASSKTDHGYGYTF. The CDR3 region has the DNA TGTGCCAGCAGTAAGACGGACCACGGCTATGGCTACACCTTC.

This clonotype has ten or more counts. The CDR3 loop is CASLGQGARESEAFF. The DNA for the CDR3 is TGTGCCTCGCTGGGACAGGGGGCCAGAGAGAGTGAAGCTTTCTTT. This chain joins TRBV27 and TRBJ1-1; 12 nucleotides match TRBD1. J gave up 7 bases and V 11 bases, and 14 bases lay outside the gene matches. From germline, CDR1 is MNHEY and CDR2 SMNVEV (reference sequence). The CDR3 extends over 15 amino acids.

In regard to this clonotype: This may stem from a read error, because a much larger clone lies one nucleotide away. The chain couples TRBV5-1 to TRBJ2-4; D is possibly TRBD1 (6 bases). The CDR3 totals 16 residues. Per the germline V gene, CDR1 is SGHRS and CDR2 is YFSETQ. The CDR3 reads CASSLEQGKAKSIQYF. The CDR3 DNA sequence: TGCGCCAGCAGCTTGGAGCAGGGGAAAGCCAAAAGCATTCAGTACTTC. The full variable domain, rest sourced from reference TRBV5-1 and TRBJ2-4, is KAGVTQTPRYLIKTRGQQVTLSCSPISGHRSVSWYQQTPGQGLQFLFEYFSETQRNKGNFPGRFSGRQFSNSRSEMNVSTLELGDSALYLCASSLEQGKAKSIQYFGAGTRLSVL.

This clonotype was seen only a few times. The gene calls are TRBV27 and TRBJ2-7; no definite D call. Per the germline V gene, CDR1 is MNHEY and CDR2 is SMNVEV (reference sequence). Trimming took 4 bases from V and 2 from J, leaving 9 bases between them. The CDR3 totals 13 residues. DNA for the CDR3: TGTGCCAGCAGTTATGGCAGAACCTACGAGCAGTACTTC. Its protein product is CASSYGRTYEQYF.

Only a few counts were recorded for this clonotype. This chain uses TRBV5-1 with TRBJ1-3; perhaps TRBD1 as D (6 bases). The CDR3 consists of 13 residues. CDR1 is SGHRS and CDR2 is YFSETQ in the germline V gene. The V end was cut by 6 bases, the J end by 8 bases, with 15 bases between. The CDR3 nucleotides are TGCGCCAGCACCGGGCCAGGGGAGGACACCATATATTTT. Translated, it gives CASTGPGEDTIYF.

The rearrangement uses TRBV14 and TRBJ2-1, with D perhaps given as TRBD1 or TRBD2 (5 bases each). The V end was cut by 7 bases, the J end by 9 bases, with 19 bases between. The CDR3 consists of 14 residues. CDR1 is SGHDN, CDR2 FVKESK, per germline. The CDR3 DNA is TGTGCCAGCACCCGAGGCAGGGAACGGGGTGAGCAGTTCTTC. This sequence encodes CASTRGRERGEQFF.

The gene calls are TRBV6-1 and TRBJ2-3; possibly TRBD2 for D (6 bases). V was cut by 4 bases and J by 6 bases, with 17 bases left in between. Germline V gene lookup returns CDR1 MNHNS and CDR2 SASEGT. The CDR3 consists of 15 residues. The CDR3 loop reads CASSADGGVADTQYF. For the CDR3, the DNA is TGTGCCAGCAGTGCTGATGGAGGGGTCGCCGATACGCAGTATTTT.

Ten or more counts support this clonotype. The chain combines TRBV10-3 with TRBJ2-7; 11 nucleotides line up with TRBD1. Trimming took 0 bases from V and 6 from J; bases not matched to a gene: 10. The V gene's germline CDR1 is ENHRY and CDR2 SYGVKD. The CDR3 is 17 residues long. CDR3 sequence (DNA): TGTGCCATCAGTGAGTCAAAGGGACAGGGGGTCGGTGGCGAGCAGTACTTC. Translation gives CAISESKGQGVGGEQYF.

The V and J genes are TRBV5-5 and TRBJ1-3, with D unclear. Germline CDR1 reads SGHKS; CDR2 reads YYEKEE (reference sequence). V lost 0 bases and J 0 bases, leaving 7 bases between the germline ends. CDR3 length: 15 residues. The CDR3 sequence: CASSLDGFSGNTIYF. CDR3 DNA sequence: TGTGCCAGCAGCTTGGACGGTTTCTCTGGAAACACCATATATTTT.

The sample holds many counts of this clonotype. CDR3 DNA: TGCGCCAGCAGCCCGACCCGATCCCCTAGGGCTGATGAGCAGTTCTTC. Translated, it gives CASSPTRSPRADEQFF. The chain combines TRBV5-1 with TRBJ2-1; D gene unclear. Looked up from germline, CDR1 is SGHRS and CDR2 is YFSETQ. The CDR3 runs to 16 residues. Trimming took 4 bases from V and 8 from J, leaving 22 bases between them.

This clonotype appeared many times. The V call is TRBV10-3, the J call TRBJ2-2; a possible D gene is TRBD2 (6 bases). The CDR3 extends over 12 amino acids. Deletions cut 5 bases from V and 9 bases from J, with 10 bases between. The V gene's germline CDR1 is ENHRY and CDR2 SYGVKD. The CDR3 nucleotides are TGTGCCATCAGTCCTAGCGTCCGGGAGCTGTTTTTT. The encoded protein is CAISPSVRELFF.

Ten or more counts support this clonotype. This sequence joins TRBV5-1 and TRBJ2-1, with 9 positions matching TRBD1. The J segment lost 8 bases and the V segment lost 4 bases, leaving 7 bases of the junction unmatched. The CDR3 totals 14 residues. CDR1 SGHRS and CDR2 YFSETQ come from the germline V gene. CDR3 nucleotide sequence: TGCGCCAGCAGCGGGACAGGGACTCGCGATGAGCAGTTCTTC. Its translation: CASSGTGTRDEQFF.

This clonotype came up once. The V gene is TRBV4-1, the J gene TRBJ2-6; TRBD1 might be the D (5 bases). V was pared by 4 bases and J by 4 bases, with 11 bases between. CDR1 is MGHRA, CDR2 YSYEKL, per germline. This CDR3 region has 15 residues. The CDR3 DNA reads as TGCGCCAGCAGCCCCAGGGAACTGGGGGCCAACGTCCTGACTTTC. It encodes CASSPRELGANVLTF.

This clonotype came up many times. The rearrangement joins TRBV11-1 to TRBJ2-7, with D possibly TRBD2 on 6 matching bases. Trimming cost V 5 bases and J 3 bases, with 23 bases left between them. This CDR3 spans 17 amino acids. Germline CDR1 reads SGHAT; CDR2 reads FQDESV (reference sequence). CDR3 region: CASSRLDGGMSRYEQYF. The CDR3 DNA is TGTGCCAGCAGCCGACTTGATGGCGGGATGTCTCGCTACGAGCAGTACTTC.

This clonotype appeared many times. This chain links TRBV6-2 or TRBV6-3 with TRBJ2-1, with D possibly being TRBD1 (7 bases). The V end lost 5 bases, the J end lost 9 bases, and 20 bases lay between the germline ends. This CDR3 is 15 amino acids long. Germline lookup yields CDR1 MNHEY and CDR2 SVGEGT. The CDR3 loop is CASSEEGASSVEQFF. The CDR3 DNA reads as TGTGCCAGCAGTGAGGAGGGGGCGTCTAGCGTTGAGCAGTTCTTC.

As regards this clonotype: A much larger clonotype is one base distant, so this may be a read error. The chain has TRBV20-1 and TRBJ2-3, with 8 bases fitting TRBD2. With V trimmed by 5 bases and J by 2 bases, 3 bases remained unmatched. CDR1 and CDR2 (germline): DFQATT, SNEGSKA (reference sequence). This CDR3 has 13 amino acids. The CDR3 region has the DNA TGCAGTGCTGGCGGGAGGAACACAGATACGCAGTATTTT. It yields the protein CSAGGRNTDTQYF.

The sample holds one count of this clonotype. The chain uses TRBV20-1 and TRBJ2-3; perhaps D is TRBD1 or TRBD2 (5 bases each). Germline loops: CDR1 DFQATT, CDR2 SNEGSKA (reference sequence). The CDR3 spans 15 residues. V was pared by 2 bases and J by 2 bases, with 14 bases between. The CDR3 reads CSARHHLGVTDTQYF. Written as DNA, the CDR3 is TGCAGTGCTAGACATCACTTGGGGGTCACAGATACGCAGTATTTT.

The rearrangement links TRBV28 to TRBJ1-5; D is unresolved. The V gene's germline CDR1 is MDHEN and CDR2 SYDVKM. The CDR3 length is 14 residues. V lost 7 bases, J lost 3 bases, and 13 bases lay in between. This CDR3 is CASMNPLDNQPQHF. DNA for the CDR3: TGTGCCAGCATGAATCCTTTAGACAATCAGCCCCAGCATTTT.

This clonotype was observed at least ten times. The DNA of the CDR3 is TGTGCCAGCAGTGGATTAGTCTACGAGCAGTACTTC. This codes for CASSGLVYEQYF. V and J are TRBV28 and TRBJ2-7; D not certain. The CDR3 is 12 residues long. V lost 5 bases and J 3 bases, leaving 8 bases between the germline ends. CDR1 MDHEN and CDR2 SYDVKM come from the germline V gene.

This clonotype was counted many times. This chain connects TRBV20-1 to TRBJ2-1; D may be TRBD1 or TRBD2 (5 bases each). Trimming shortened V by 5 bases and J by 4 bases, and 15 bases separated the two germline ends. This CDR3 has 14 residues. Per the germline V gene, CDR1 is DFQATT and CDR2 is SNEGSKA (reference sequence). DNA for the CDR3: TGCAGTGCTCCTCCGGGACGGAGGTACAATGAGCAGTTCTTC. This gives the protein CSAPPGRRYNEQFF.

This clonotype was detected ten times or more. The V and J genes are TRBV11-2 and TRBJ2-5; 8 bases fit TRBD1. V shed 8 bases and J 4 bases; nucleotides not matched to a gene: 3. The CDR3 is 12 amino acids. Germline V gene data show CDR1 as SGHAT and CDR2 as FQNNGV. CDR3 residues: CASGDRGETQYF. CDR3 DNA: TGTGCCAGCGGAGACAGGGGAGAGACCCAGTACTTC.

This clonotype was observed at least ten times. CDR3 nucleotide sequence: TGTGCTAGTGCAACAGGACTAGCGGGATTCAATGAGCAGTTCTTC. Encoded protein: CASATGLAGFNEQFF. The V and J genes are TRBV12-5 and TRBJ2-1; TRBD2 agrees at 12 bases. V lost 7 bases, J lost 6 bases, and 7 bases stayed unmatched. CDR1 and CDR2 (germline): LGHNT, FRNRAP. The CDR3 is 15 amino acids.